This entry is about one T cell receptor beta chain. What it recognizes is unknown. The entry originates in a study of cytomegalovirus exposure and HLA in healthy donors. Study outcomes and limitations: Investigators reported 150 to 200 TCR beta chains as tied to cytomegalovirus.

Germline assignment: CDR1 SGHRS and CDR2 YFSETQ. Deletions cut 2 bases from V and 1 base from J, with 12 bases between. CDR3 length equals 15 residues. PCR employed 60 Vbeta and 13 Jbeta primers. The protocol was immunoSEQ multiplex PCR, while the TCRdb copy is restricted to in-frame clones and leaves out a portion. The sample yields about 110,000 clones, over 65% seen once. The chain uses TRBV5-1 and TRBJ1-1; D gene unclear. The sequence was collected from a woman aged 40 to 50 in good health and CMV-seropositive. Specimen: PBMCs. CDR3 sequence: CASSLNTEANTEAFF. CDR3 DNA sequence: TGCGCCAGCAGCTTAAATACTGAAGCGAACACTGAAGCTTTCTTT.